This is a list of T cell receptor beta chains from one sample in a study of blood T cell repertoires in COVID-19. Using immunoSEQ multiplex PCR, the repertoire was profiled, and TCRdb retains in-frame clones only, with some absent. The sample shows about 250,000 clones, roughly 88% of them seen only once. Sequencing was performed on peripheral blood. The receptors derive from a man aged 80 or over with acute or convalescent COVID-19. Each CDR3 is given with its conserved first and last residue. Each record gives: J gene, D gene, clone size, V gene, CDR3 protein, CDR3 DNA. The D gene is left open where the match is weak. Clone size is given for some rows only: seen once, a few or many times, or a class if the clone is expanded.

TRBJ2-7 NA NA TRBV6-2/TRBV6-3 CASSYGQGLWREGSYEQYF TGTGCCAGCAGTTACGGCCAGGGGCTATGGAGAGAGGGATCCTACGAGCAGTACTTC
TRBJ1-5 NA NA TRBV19 CASIYRVGSNQPQHF TGTGCCAGTATCTACAGGGTTGGGAGCAATCAGCCCCAGCATTTT
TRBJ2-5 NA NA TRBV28 CASRRSGETQYF TGTGCCAGCCGGCGCTCGGGAGAGACCCAGTACTTC
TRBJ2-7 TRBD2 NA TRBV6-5 CASSWEGDTYEQYF TGTGCCAGCAGTTGGGAGGGTGATACCTACGAGCAGTACTTC
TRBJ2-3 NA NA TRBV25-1 CASSEYGIDTQYF TGTGCCAGCAGTGAATACGGGATAGATACGCAGTATTTT
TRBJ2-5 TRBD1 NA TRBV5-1 CASSLQGARETQYF TGCGCCAGCAGCCTACAGGGGGCGAGAGAGACCCAGTACTTC
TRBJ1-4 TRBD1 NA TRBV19 CASSKPLTGTGSLREKLFF TGTGCCAGTAGTAAGCCCCTCACCGGGACAGGGTCTTTGCGTGAAAAACTGTTTTTT
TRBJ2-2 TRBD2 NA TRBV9 CASSVEAGDTGELFF TGTGCCAGCAGCGTAGAAGCGGGAGACACCGGGGAGCTGTTTTTT
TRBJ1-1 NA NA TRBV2 CASSEDRANTEAFF TGTGCCAGCAGTGAAGACAGGGCGAACACTGAAGCTTTCTTT
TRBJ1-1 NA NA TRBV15 CATSMMGGDTEAFF TGTGCCACCAGCATGATGGGGGGAGACACTGAAGCTTTCTTT
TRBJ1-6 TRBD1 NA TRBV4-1 CASSEEGAVNSPLHF TGCGCCAGCAGCGAAGAGGGGGCGGTCAATTCACCCCTCCACTTT
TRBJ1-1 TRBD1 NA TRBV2 CASSEPDRSNTEAFF TGTGCCAGCAGTGAACCGGACAGGAGTAACACTGAAGCTTTCTTT
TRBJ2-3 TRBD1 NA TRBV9 CASSAGTGGTDTQYF TGTGCCAGCAGCGCCGGGACAGGGGGGACAGATACGCAGTATTTT
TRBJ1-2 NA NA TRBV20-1 CSASVGREYGYTF TGCAGTGCTAGTGTGGGGCGCGAATATGGCTACACCTTC
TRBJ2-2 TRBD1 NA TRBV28 CASSFRGGSGELFF TGTGCCAGCAGTTTTCGAGGGGGCTCCGGGGAGCTGTTTTTT
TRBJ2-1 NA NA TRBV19 CASSMGQGGSYNEQFF TGTGCCAGTAGTATGGGGCAGGGGGGCTCCTACAATGAGCAGTTCTTC
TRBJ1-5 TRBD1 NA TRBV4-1 CASSQGRDRGPQHF TGCGCCAGCAGCCAAGGGAGGGACAGAGGACCCCAGCATTTT
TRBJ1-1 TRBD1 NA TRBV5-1 CASSLDDSGTGVF TGCGCCAGCAGCTTGGACGACTCCGGGACAGGGGTCTTT
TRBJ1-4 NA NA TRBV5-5 CASSLVGSLNEKLFF TGTGCCAGCAGCTTGGTCGGGTCTCTTAATGAAAAACTGTTTTTT
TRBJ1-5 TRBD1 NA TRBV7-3 CASSLIFRSPGRQGAYSNQPQHF TGTGCCAGCAGCTTAATCTTCCGATCACCCGGCAGACAGGGGGCTTATAGCAATCAGCCCCAGCATTTT
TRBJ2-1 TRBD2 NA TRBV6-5 CASSYFGRGGGEQFF TGTGCCAGCAGTTACTTCGGGAGGGGGGGAGGTGAGCAGTTCTTC
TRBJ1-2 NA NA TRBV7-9 CASSSEARRGGYTF TGTGCCAGCAGCTCGGAGGCCAGGCGTGGTGGCTACACCTTC
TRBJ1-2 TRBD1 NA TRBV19 CASSKPGGRDYGYTF TGTGCCAGTAGCAAACCAGGGGGACGGGATTATGGCTACACCTTC
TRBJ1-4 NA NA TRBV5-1 CASRTGSRHNEKLFF TGCGCCAGCAGGACAGGCTCGCGCCATAATGAAAAACTGTTTTTT
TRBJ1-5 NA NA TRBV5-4 CASSVDAGGPQHF TGTGCCAGCAGCGTTGACGCCGGGGGGCCCCAGCATTTT
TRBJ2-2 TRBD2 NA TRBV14 CASSQSLAGAGELFF TGTGCCAGCAGCCAATCGCTAGCGGGAGCCGGGGAGCTGTTTTTT
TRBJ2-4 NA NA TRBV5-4 CASSLETGIAKNIQYF TGTGCCAGCAGCTTGGAGACAGGTATAGCCAAAAACATTCAGTACTTC
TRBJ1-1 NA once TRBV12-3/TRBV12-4 CATTASPRSEAFF TGTGCCACCACCGCCTCTCCACGGTCTGAAGCTTTCTTT
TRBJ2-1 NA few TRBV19 CASSINPSSDEQFF TGTGCCAGTAGTATTAACCCTAGCAGCGATGAGCAGTTCTTC
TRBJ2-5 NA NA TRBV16 CASSQQGPETQYF TGTGCCAGCAGCCAGCAGGGCCCAGAGACCCAGTACTTC
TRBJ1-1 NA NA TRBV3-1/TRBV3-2 CASSQGRRGATEAFF TGTGCCAGCAGCCAAGGTCGCAGGGGCGCCACTGAAGCTTTCTTT
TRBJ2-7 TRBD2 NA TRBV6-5 CATILTGGDWYEQYF TGTGCCACCATCCTAACGGGGGGGGATTGGTACGAGCAGTACTTC
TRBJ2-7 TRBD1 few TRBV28 CASSSPTPGQGAGEQYF TGTGCCAGCAGTTCTCCCACTCCGGGACAGGGGGCAGGCGAGCAGTACTTC
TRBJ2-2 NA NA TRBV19 CASSLNTGELFF TGTGCCAGTAGTCTAAACACCGGGGAGCTGTTTTTT
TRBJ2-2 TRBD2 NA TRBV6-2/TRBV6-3 CASSYVSGSLMAGELFF TGTGCCAGCAGTTATGTTAGCGGGAGTTTGATGGCCGGGGAGCTGTTTTTT
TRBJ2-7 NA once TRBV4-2 CASSQAQRQGYEQYF TGTGCCAGCAGCCAAGCCCAAAGGCAGGGATACGAGCAGTACTTC
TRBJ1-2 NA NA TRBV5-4 CASRYEGGGYGYTF TGTGCCAGCAGGTATGAAGGCGGAGGATATGGCTACACCTTC
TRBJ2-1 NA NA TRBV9 CASSVAWGHNEQFF TGTGCCAGCAGCGTAGCGTGGGGGCACAATGAGCAGTTCTTC
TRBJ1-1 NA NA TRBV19 CASPPPDRGRGGWTEAFF TGTGCCAGCCCTCCCCCGGACAGAGGAAGAGGGGGTTGGACTGAAGCTTTCTTT
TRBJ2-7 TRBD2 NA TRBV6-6 CASSWGAGEIGEQYF TGTGCCAGCAGTTGGGGAGCGGGAGAGATTGGCGAGCAGTACTTC
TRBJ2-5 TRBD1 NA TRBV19 CASNFRTGQETQYF TGTGCCAGTAACTTTCGGACAGGCCAAGAGACCCAGTACTTC
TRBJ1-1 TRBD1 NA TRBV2 CASSGNTGGADTEAFF TGTGCCAGCAGTGGAAATACAGGGGGCGCGGACACTGAAGCTTTCTTT
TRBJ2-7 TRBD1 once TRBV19 CASSGQGTPYEQYF TGTGCCAGTAGTGGACAGGGGACTCCCTACGAGCAGTACTTC
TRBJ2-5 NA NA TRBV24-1 CATGERETQYF TGTGCCACCGGCGAGCGGGAGACCCAGTACTTC
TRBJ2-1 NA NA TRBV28 CASSSNQGSSYNEQFF TGTGCCAGCAGTTCGAACCAGGGGAGCTCCTACAATGAGCAGTTCTTC
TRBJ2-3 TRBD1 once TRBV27 CASSFQGTGFSDTQYF TGTGCCAGCAGTTTTCAGGGGACAGGGTTTTCGGATACGCAGTATTTT
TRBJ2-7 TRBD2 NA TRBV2 CASGETSGGTEQYF TGTGCCAGCGGGGAGACTAGCGGGGGTACCGAGCAGTACTTC
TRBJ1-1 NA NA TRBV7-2 CASSLGKQPQRNTEAFF TGTGCCAGCAGCTTAGGGAAACAGCCTCAGAGGAACACTGAAGCTTTCTTT
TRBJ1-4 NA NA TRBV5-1 CASSRITGSSNEKLFF TGCGCCAGCAGCCGAATAACAGGCTCGAGTAATGAAAAACTGTTTTTT
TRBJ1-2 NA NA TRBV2 CASRLETGRGYTF TGTGCCAGCAGGCTGGAGACAGGACGTGGCTACACCTTC
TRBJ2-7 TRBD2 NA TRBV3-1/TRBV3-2 CATSEAGAYEQYF TGTGCCACCTCAGAGGCGGGAGCTTACGAGCAGTACTTC
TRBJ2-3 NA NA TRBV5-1 CASSFRLGGTDTQYF TGCGCCAGCAGCTTCCGACTAGGAGGCACAGATACGCAGTATTTT
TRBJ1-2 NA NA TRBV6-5 CASSPGQSTYGYTF TGTGCCAGCAGTCCAGGACAGTCTACCTATGGCTACACCTTC
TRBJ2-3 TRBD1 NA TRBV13 CASSPESDRVGTDTQYF TGTGCCAGCAGCCCCGAATCGGACAGGGTAGGCACAGATACGCAGTATTTT